The 23 T cell receptor beta chains reported below all come from one sample, sequenced in a study of blood T cells in healthy people across ages. Then a second PCR, running roughly 7 to 11 cycles, was carried out with a sample-barcoded 5' primer and a J-beta primer mix. TCRdb processed the 5' RACE reads anew with MiXCR; each CDR3 protein has one entry. The profile shows about 830,000 distinct CDR3 sequences, less than 80% of them singletons. Sequencing was performed on blood. Source of these receptors: a man in his thirties or forties in good health.

This sequence joins TRBV28 and TRBJ2-2; 7 bases agree with TRBD1. Germline lookup yields CDR1 MDHEN and CDR2 SYDVKM. The CDR3 has 12 amino acids. The junction had 3 bases not matched to a gene; V was cut back by 5 bases and J by 9 bases. CDR3 amino acids: CASSKGGRELFF. CDR3 nucleotide sequence: TGTGCCAGCAGTAAAGGGGGCAGGGAGCTGTTTTTT.

The chain uses TRBV7-9 and TRBJ2-5; TRBD1 aligns across 8 bases. The germline gives CDR1 SEHNR, CDR2 FQNEAQ (reference sequence). This CDR3 contains 14 residues. The V segment lost 11 bases and the J segment 1 base; nucleotides outside the gene matches: 9. This chain's CDR3 is CAFGPGGSQETQYF. The CDR3 nucleotides are TGTGCCTTCGGTCCAGGGGGCTCCCAAGAGACCCAGTACTTC.

The chain employs TRBV4-1 and TRBJ2-3; no definite D call. CDR1 MGHRA and CDR2 YSYEKL come from the germline V gene. V lost 4 bases to trimming and J lost 3 bases, with 17 bases between them. This CDR3 comprises 16 residues. Here the CDR3 DNA reads TGCGCCAGCAGCCTACCGTCTTTGGGAATTACAGATACGCAGTATTTT. It is translated as CASSLPSLGITDTQYF.

The V and J genes are TRBV15 and TRBJ2-4, with a weak D call TRBD1 (5 bases). The tail of the sequence fits TRBJ2-7 better, so the J call may be wrong. The length of the CDR3 is 14 residues. Germline lookup yields CDR1 LNHNV and CDR2 YYDKDF (reference sequence). Written as DNA, the CDR3 is TGTGCCACCAGCAGAGGACAGCAGGGCTACGAGCAGTACTTC. Its translation: CATSRGQQGYEQYF.

The chain combines TRBV6-6 with TRBJ2-7; TRBD2 matches at 7 bases. From germline, CDR1 is MNHNY and CDR2 SVGAGI (reference sequence). The trim removed 6 bases at V and 6 bases at J, leaving 8 bases unmatched. The CDR3 spans 13 residues. CDR3 protein: CASSPPGGSEQYF. In DNA, the CDR3 is TGTGCCAGCAGCCCCCCGGGGGGTAGCGAGCAGTACTTC.

This chain links TRBV10-3 with TRBJ2-5; perhaps TRBD1 as D (8 bases). Germline CDR1 reads ENHRY; CDR2 reads SYGVKD. The V gene lost 0 bases and the J gene lost 4 bases, with 12 bases spanning the gap. This CDR3 is built from 15 residues. The CDR3 DNA reads TGTGCCATCAGTGAGTCGACAGGGGAGGGAGAGACCCAGTACTTC. Translated, it gives CAISESTGEGETQYF.

The V call is TRBV4-3, the J call TRBJ1-4; 8 nucleotides agree with TRBD1. V dropped 2 bases and J dropped 7; count of bases not matched to a gene: 9. The CDR3 sequence is 16 residues long. Per germline, CDR1 LGHNA and CDR2 YSLEER. CDR3 sequence reads: CASSQSPGTGGEKLFF. DNA for the CDR3: TGCGCCAGCAGCCAATCTCCGGGGACAGGAGGTGAAAAACTGTTTTTT.

The genes are TRBV28 and TRBJ2-7; tentatively, D is TRBD1 or TRBD2 (5 bases each). This CDR3 comprises 12 residues. Trimming shortened V by 8 bases and J by 6 bases, and 14 bases separated the two germline ends. Germline CDR1 reads MDHEN; CDR2 reads SYDVKM. CDR3 DNA: TGTGCCAGCGAGGGGACCCCGCGCGAGCAGTACTTC. This sequence encodes CASEGTPREQYF. Using reference TRBV28 and TRBJ2-7 for the parts outside the CDR3, the full variable domain is DVKVTQSSRYLVKRTGEKVFLECVQDMDHENMFWYRQDPGLGLRLIYFSYDVKMKEKGDIPEGYSVSREKKERFSLILESASTNQTSMYLCASEGTPREQYFGPGTRLTVT.

V and J are TRBV9 and TRBJ2-1, with 7 bases fitting TRBD1. This CDR3 contains 16 residues. Germline V CDR1 and CDR2: SGDLS, YYNGEE. With 2 bases clipped from V and 3 bases from J, the junction kept 8 bases outside the gene matches. In nucleotides, the CDR3 is TGTGCCAGCAGCGTGGGGACAGAGAGAAGCTACAATGAGCAGTTCTTC. It encodes CASSVGTERSYNEQFF.

V usage is TRBV20-1 and J usage is TRBJ2-1, with D maybe TRBD1 (6 bases). The CDR3 covers 18 residues. Germline V CDR1 and CDR2: DFQATT, SNEGSKA (reference sequence). V was clipped by 6 bases and J by 3 bases, with 27 bases between them. The CDR3 here is CSAKSRTLDSSLYNEQFF. Written as DNA, the CDR3 is TGCAGTGCCAAATCCCGGACTTTGGACAGCTCCCTCTACAATGAGCAGTTCTTC.

The chain employs TRBV7-9 and TRBJ2-1; D gene unclear. Germline CDR1 and CDR2: SEHNR and FQNEAQ (reference sequence). V gave up 5 bases and J gave up 8 bases, with 19 bases separating them. The CDR3 is made up of 15 amino acids. This chain's CDR3 is CASSPRGTYLDEQFF. Here the CDR3 DNA reads TGTGCCAGCAGCCCCCGAGGAACCTACCTCGATGAGCAGTTCTTC.

The chain combines TRBV20-1 with TRBJ2-6, with TRBD2 matching over 8 bases. Germline lookup yields CDR1 DFQATT and CDR2 SNEGSKA (reference sequence). The ends lost 6 bases at V and 4 bases at J; junction bases unmatched: 14. The CDR3 has 17 amino acids. The CDR3 coding sequence is TGCAGTGCCGTCGGGGGGGGCGCCAACTCCGGGGCCAACGTCCTGACTTTC. Amino acids: CSAVGGGANSGANVLTF.

The chain links TRBV10-3 to TRBJ1-6; 7 bases are shared with TRBD1. Trimming took 4 bases from V and 8 from J; bases not matched to a gene: 20. In germline, CDR1 is ENHRY, CDR2 SYGVKD. The CDR3 runs 19 residues. The CDR3 DNA is TGTGCCATCAGTGTTAAATATCAGGCAGGGGGAGGTGCGGATTCACCCCTCCACTTT. Translated: CAISVKYQAGGGADSPLHF.

V and J are TRBV15 and TRBJ2-3; no definite D call. Trimming stripped 5 bases from V and 2 bases from J, with 8 bases between. Germline-derived CDR1 and CDR2 are LNHNV and YYDKDF (reference sequence). The CDR3 loop spans 13 amino acids. The CDR3 coding sequence is TGTGCCACCAGCGGCGGTACCACAGATACGCAGTATTTT. It yields the protein CATSGGTTDTQYF.

The rearrangement links TRBV6-1 to TRBJ2-1; D ambiguous. The CDR3 spans 13 residues. Germline V lookup: CDR1 MNHNS, CDR2 SASEGT. Trimming took off 6 bases at V and 5 bases at J, with 11 bases between the two ends. The CDR3 here is CASSDPRDNEQFF. In DNA form, the CDR3 reads TGTGCCAGCAGCGATCCCCGGGACAATGAGCAGTTCTTC.

This chain links TRBV18 with TRBJ2-1; D ambiguous. V was shortened by 3 bases and J by 3 bases, with 9 bases between the two germline ends. The CDR3 is made up of 14 amino acids. CDR1 KGHSH and CDR2 LQKENI come from the germline V gene. The CDR3 nucleotides read TGTGCCAGCTCACCCAAACTGGGCTACAATGAGCAGTTCTTC. It codes for CASSPKLGYNEQFF.

V is TRBV6-2 or TRBV6-3 and J is TRBJ2-5; TRBD2 matches at 11 bases. Germline V CDR1 and CDR2: MNHEY, SVGEGT. Germline trimming cut 0 bases from V and 4 bases from J; bases unmatched to any gene: 4. The CDR3 runs to 16 residues. The CDR3 loop reads CASSYSKGLAAETQYF. DNA for the CDR3: TGTGCCAGCAGTTACTCGAAGGGACTAGCGGCAGAGACCCAGTACTTC.

This clonotype was seen only a few times. This rearrangement joins TRBV5-1 to TRBJ2-7; D is undetermined. The CDR3 contains 13 residues. Trimming removed 0 bases at V and 2 bases at J, with 6 bases between. Germline loops: CDR1 SGHRS, CDR2 YFSETQ. The CDR3 spells CASSLDFPYEQYF. CDR3 nucleotide sequence: TGCGCCAGCAGCTTGGATTTCCCCTACGAGCAGTACTTC.

Only a few counts were recorded for this clonotype. The V call is TRBV3-1, the J call TRBJ2-1, with 10 positions matching TRBD1. CDR1 is LGHDT and CDR2 is YNNKEL in the germline V gene (reference sequence). J lost 7 bases, V lost 6 bases, and 6 bases had no gene match. This CDR3 is 14 amino acids long. CDR3 amino acids: CASRGTGASNEQFF. The DNA of the CDR3 is TGTGCCAGCAGGGGGACAGGGGCGTCTAATGAGCAGTTCTTC.

This clonotype was detected a few times. This chain links TRBV28 with TRBJ2-5; no definite D call. The CDR3 runs to 11 residues. The V end lost 8 bases, the J end lost 5 bases, and 9 bases lay between the germline ends. CDR1 and CDR2 (germline): MDHEN, SYDVKM. The CDR3 coding sequence is TGTGCCAGCTTCGAGTCGGAGACCCAGTACTTC. Translating it yields CASFESETQYF.

The chain couples TRBV12-3 or TRBV12-4 to TRBJ2-5; D gene unclear. This CDR3 is 11 amino acids long. V lost 1 base to trimming and J lost 7 bases, with 4 bases between them. DNA for the CDR3: TGTGCCAGCAGTTTAGGAGCGACCCAGTACTTC. This sequence encodes CASSLGATQYF.

The gene calls are TRBV7-3 and TRBJ2-3; 10 bases agree with TRBD2. Per germline, CDR1 SGHTA and CDR2 FQGTGA. V lost 5 bases to trimming and J lost 5 bases; unmatched junction nucleotides: 4. There are 14 residues in the CDR3. The CDR3: CASSLSSGGDTQYF. The CDR3 region has the DNA TGTGCCAGCAGCCTATCTAGCGGGGGAGATACGCAGTATTTT.

This chain links TRBV28 with TRBJ1-5; TRBD1 might be the D (6 bases). The germline CDR1 and CDR2 sequences are MDHEN and SYDVKM. This CDR3 is built from 15 residues. V shed 2 bases and J shed 4 bases, with 12 bases lying between them. CDR3 bases: TGTGCCAGCAGTTTACGCGGGGGCCCAAATCAGCCCCAGCATTTT. Translation gives CASSLRGGPNQPQHF.